These 31 T cell receptor beta chains originate from one sample sequenced in a study of patients and donors after allogeneic stem cell transplantation. Via MiXCR, TCRdb re-called the RT-PCR reads, giving one row per CDR3 protein. Of over 400,000 distinct CDR3 sequences in the sample, roughly 16% were seen once. The sample consisted of blood, either unsorted or a sorted T cell fraction (not recorded which). The receptors derive from a human donor who was either an allogeneic HSCT recipient or a stem cell or donor lymphocyte infusion donor (not recorded which). It is not recorded whose cells these are; they may come from a transplant donor.

This clonotype was recorded many times. The chain uses TRBV5-1 and TRBJ2-2; maybe TRBD1 (5 bases). Germline-derived CDR1 and CDR2 are SGHRS and YFSETQ. Trimming removed 4 bases from V and 6 bases from J, with 10 bases in between. The CDR3 extends over 13 amino acids. DNA for the CDR3: TGCGCCAGCAGCGCCGGACACCCCGGGGAGCTGTTTTTT. Translated: CASSAGHPGELFF.

This rearrangement joins TRBV7-2 to TRBJ2-7, with 8 bases identical to TRBD2. Germline V gene data show CDR1 as SGHTA and CDR2 as FQGNSA. This CDR3 has 16 amino acids. V gave up 2 bases and J gave up 3 bases; unmatched junction bases: 9. The CDR3 loop is CASSLKGSGGRYEQYF. For the CDR3, the DNA is TGTGCCAGCAGCTTAAAAGGGAGCGGGGGCCGCTACGAGCAGTACTTC.

This clonotype was seen at least ten times. This sequence joins TRBV12-3 or TRBV12-4 and TRBJ1-2; unclear D gene. With 3 bases removed from V and 4 bases from J, the gap between germline ends came to 15 bases. This CDR3 has 15 residues. The CDR3: CASSFSGPPGYGYTF. CDR3 in DNA: TGTGCCAGCAGTTTTTCTGGACCTCCAGGCTATGGCTACACCTTC.

The rearrangement links TRBV7-9 to TRBJ1-1; D uncertain. Germline CDR1 is SEHNR and CDR2 is FQNEAQ (reference sequence). V lost 8 bases to trimming and J lost 1 base, with 11 bases between them. This CDR3 region has 13 residues. The CDR3 coding sequence is TGTGCCAGCGGTTCCACCTGGAACACTGAAGCTTTCTTT. Its translation is CASGSTWNTEAFF.

A few counts support this clonotype. The chain is built from TRBV7-9 and TRBJ1-1, with no clear D. V shed 7 bases and J shed 10 bases, with 16 bases lying between them. CDR1 is SEHNR, CDR2 FQNEAQ, per germline (reference sequence). The CDR3 is made up of 12 amino acids. CDR3 loop: CASTEHPLGAFF. The CDR3 DNA is TGTGCCAGCACCGAGCACCCCCTGGGAGCTTTCTTT.

The V and J genes are TRBV6-5 and TRBJ1-2; no clear D. The CDR3 sequence is 14 residues long. Germline CDR1 is MNHEY and CDR2 is SVGAGI. The V and J ends lost 0 bases and 3 bases respectively, with 8 bases between them. CDR3: CASSYSAAYYGYTF. The DNA for the CDR3 is TGTGCCAGCAGTTACTCTGCGGCCTACTATGGCTACACCTTC.

This clonotype showed up just once. The chain couples TRBV20-1 to TRBJ2-1; D gene uncertain. Germline V gives CDR1 DFQATT, CDR2 SNEGSKA (reference sequence). The CDR3 has 13 residues. V was shortened by 5 bases and J by 9 bases, with 17 bases between the two germline ends. This CDR3 reads CSASRPQTGEQFF. CDR3 coding DNA: TGCAGTGCTTCTAGACCCCAGACGGGTGAGCAGTTCTTC.

Only a few counts were recorded for this clonotype. This chain uses TRBV29-1 with TRBJ2-3, with TRBD2 identical over 7 bases. V lost 7 bases, J lost 0 bases, and 10 bases stayed unmatched. The CDR3 extends over 15 amino acids. Germline CDR1 and CDR2: SQVTM and ANQGSEA. CDR3 nucleotide sequence: TGCAGCGGCCGGGGCGGGAGCTCTAGCACAGATACGCAGTATTTT. Translation: CSGRGGSSSTDTQYF.

The chain is built from TRBV28 and TRBJ1-5; D remains ambiguous. The V end lost 5 bases, the J end lost 9 bases, and 11 bases lay between the germline ends. The CDR3 is 12 residues long. Germline V gene data show CDR1 as MDHEN and CDR2 as SYDVKM. CDR3: CASSQNKRPQHF. CDR3 in DNA: TGTGCCAGCAGTCAAAATAAGAGGCCCCAGCATTTT.

The chain couples TRBV6-5 to TRBJ2-1, with TRBD1 identical over 7 bases. V shed 2 bases and J 10 bases; nucleotides not matched to a gene: 14. Germline assignment: CDR1 MNHEY and CDR2 SVGAGI. This CDR3 has 16 amino acids. The CDR3 DNA reads TGTGCCAGCAGTTACAAGGCAGGGGGTATCCTGGGGGAGCAGTTCTTC. It translates to CASSYKAGGILGEQFF.

The V call is TRBV5-1, the J call TRBJ2-3; D uncertain. The V gene lost 2 bases and the J gene lost 5 bases, with 12 bases spanning the gap. This CDR3 comprises 14 residues. Per the germline V gene, CDR1 is SGHRS and CDR2 is YFSETQ. Here the CDR3 reads CASSFEIVQDTQYF. For the CDR3, the DNA is TGCGCCAGCAGCTTTGAAATTGTCCAAGATACGCAGTATTTT.

This clonotype occurred a few times. V usage is TRBV5-1 and J usage is TRBJ2-1; 7 bases map to TRBD1. From germline, CDR1 is SGHRS and CDR2 YFSETQ. CDR3 length: 16 residues. V shed 3 bases and J 2 bases; nucleotides not matched to a gene: 8. The CDR3 loop reads CASSWKSGQTYNEQFF. In DNA form, the CDR3 reads TGCGCCAGCAGCTGGAAATCGGGACAGACCTACAATGAGCAGTTCTTC.

This clonotype was observed a handful of times. This sequence joins TRBV2 and TRBJ2-3; D is possibly TRBD2 (6 bases). The V end lost 6 bases, the J end lost 6 bases, and 13 bases lay between the germline ends. Germline V gene lookup returns CDR1 SNHLY and CDR2 FYNNEI. The CDR3 has 13 residues. Here the CDR3 reads CASSPGLSDTQYF. CDR3 in DNA: TGTGCCAGCAGCCCGGGACTCTCCGATACGCAGTATTTT.

The chain has TRBV5-1 and TRBJ1-6, with no clear D. The CDR3 loop spans 14 amino acids. Trimming left V 1 base short and J 6 bases short, with 8 bases between. Per germline, CDR1 SGHRS and CDR2 YFSETQ. The CDR3 loop is CASSLLGSNSPLHF. The CDR3 nucleotides are TGCGCCAGCAGCTTGCTGGGGTCTAATTCACCCCTCCACTTT.

This clonotype was detected many times. The chain combines TRBV6-2 or TRBV6-3 with TRBJ2-1, with D perhaps matching TRBD2 (5 bases). Trimming took 6 bases from V and 4 from J, leaving 10 bases between them. Germline values: CDR1 MNHEY, CDR2 SVGEGT. This CDR3 has 13 amino acids. The CDR3 sequence: CASSWESYNEQFF. The DNA for the CDR3 is TGTGCCAGCAGCTGGGAGAGTTACAATGAGCAGTTCTTC.

The rearrangement uses TRBV6-1 and TRBJ1-2, with a possible D match to TRBD1 (5 bases). Germline V gene lookup returns CDR1 MNHNS and CDR2 SASEGT. The CDR3 contains 15 residues. V lost 6 bases to trimming and J lost 4 bases, with 18 bases between them. The chain's CDR3 is CASSALDTDSYGYTF. The CDR3 DNA sequence: TGTGCCAGCAGCGCGCTGGACACAGACTCCTATGGCTACACCTTC.

J is TRBJ1-1 and V is TRBV10-2, with 10 bases matching TRBD1. Germline V lookup: CDR1 WSHSY, CDR2 SAAADI. Unmatched junction bases numbered 2, after V lost 8 bases and J lost 5 bases. The CDR3 length is 12 residues. DNA of the CDR3: TGCGCCAGCGGGGACAGGGGAACTGAAGCTTTCTTT. It specifies CASGDRGTEAFF.

This chain joins TRBV7-7 and TRBJ2-1, with TRBD2 matching over 14 bases. Per germline, CDR1 SSHAT and CDR2 FNYEAQ (reference sequence). The trim removed 1 base at V and 9 bases at J, leaving 8 bases unmatched. The CDR3 runs to 17 residues. CDR3 DNA: TGTGCCAGCAGCTTAGAAAGACTAGCGGGAGGGCGTGGTGAGCAGTTCTTC. It codes for CASSLERLAGGRGEQFF.

The chain combines TRBV6-1 with TRBJ2-1; TRBD1 aligns across 9 bases. Germline lookup yields CDR1 MNHNS and CDR2 SASEGT. The CDR3 is 14 residues long. V lost 8 bases to trimming and J lost 1 base; unmatched junction nucleotides: 3. Written as DNA, the CDR3 is TGTGCCAGCTCGACAGGGGGGTCCTACAATGAGCAGTTCTTC. Translated: CASSTGGSYNEQFF.

The rearrangement links TRBV6-2 or TRBV6-3 to TRBJ2-2; unclear D gene. CDR1 is MNHEY, CDR2 SVGEGT, per germline. V lost 8 bases and J lost 4, with 11 bases in between. The CDR3 spans 13 residues. The chain's CDR3 is CASAWSGTGELFF. The CDR3 DNA is TGTGCCAGCGCCTGGTCGGGCACCGGGGAGCTGTTTTTT.

This rearrangement joins TRBV7-8 to TRBJ2-7, with TRBD2 matching 10 bases. V trimming: 4 bases; J trimming: 11 bases; junction bases outside the gene matches: 8. The CDR3 loop spans 13 amino acids. Germline CDR1 SGHVS, CDR2 FQNEAQ. CDR3 region: CASSSYNGLAEYF. The CDR3 DNA is TGTGCCAGCAGCTCTTATAATGGACTAGCGGAGTACTTC.

The rearrangement joins TRBV9 to TRBJ1-3; no clear D gene. The V and J ends lost 4 bases and 4 bases respectively, with 12 bases between them. Germline V gene data show CDR1 as SGDLS and CDR2 as YYNGEE. The CDR3 sequence is 14 residues long. CDR3 region: CASSPEGFGNTIYF. CDR3 nucleotides: TGTGCCAGCAGCCCCGAAGGGTTCGGAAACACCATATATTTT.

The sample holds a few counts of this clonotype. The CDR3 coding sequence is TGTGCCAGCTCACTAATTAGCCAACCTAGCTCCACAGATACGCAGTATTTT. Residues: CASSLISQPSSTDTQYF. The J gene is TRBJ2-3, the V gene TRBV18, with D possibly matching TRBD2 (5 bases). Germline values: CDR1 KGHSH, CDR2 LQKENI. Trimming shortened V by 4 bases and J by 2 bases, and 19 bases separated the two germline ends. This CDR3 has 17 residues.

The V gene is TRBV7-3, the J gene TRBJ2-2; 15 bases are shared with TRBD2. Germline CDR1 and CDR2: SGHTA and FQGTGA. This CDR3 is built from 19 residues. V lost 1 base to trimming and J lost 4 bases; unmatched junction nucleotides: 7. The CDR3 DNA reads TGTGCCAGCAGCTTAAGGGGACTAGCGGGAGGTACTATCACCGGGGAGCTGTTTTTT. It codes for CASSLRGLAGGTITGELFF.

The gene calls are TRBV6-1 and TRBJ2-7; D is tentatively TRBD1 or TRBD2 (5 bases each). This CDR3 comprises 15 residues. Trimming took 5 bases from V and 4 from J, leaving 18 bases between them. Germline V CDR1 and CDR2: MNHNS, SASEGT. The CDR3, as DNA: TGTGCCAGCAGTCAACTGGTAGGGACGGGGTACGAGCAGTACTTC. Its translation: CASSQLVGTGYEQYF.

The V gene is TRBV12-3 or TRBV12-4, the J gene TRBJ1-1, with D unclear. The CDR3 has 15 residues. The V end lost 6 bases, the J end lost 1 base, and 15 bases lay between the germline ends. The chain's CDR3 is CASSRTDLGNTEAFF. CDR3 nucleotide sequence: TGTGCCAGCAGCCGAACGGACCTGGGGAACACTGAAGCTTTCTTT.

V is TRBV18 and J is TRBJ2-3; TRBD1 aligns across 10 bases. With 6 bases clipped from V and 6 bases from J, the junction kept 15 bases outside the gene matches. The V gene's germline CDR1 is KGHSH and CDR2 LQKENI. CDR3 length: 17 amino acids. The CDR3 region has the DNA TGTGCCAGCTCGACATACCGGGACAGGGGATGGAGGGATACGCAGTATTTT. It is translated as CASSTYRDRGWRDTQYF.

This clonotype occurred a few times. This chain links TRBV27 with TRBJ2-3, with D perhaps TRBD1 (6 bases). Germline V lookup: CDR1 MNHEY, CDR2 SMNVEV (reference sequence). V was clipped by 1 base and J by 4 bases, with 18 bases between them. CDR3 length equals 17 residues. CDR3 DNA sequence: TGTGCCAGCAGTTTATTGAGGACAGCCCTTATCGCAGATACGCAGTATTTT. As protein: CASSLLRTALIADTQYF.

This clonotype was found a few times. This chain connects TRBV4-1 to TRBJ2-7; 9 bases are a match to TRBD1. This CDR3 has 15 residues. V shed 0 bases and J 5 bases; nucleotides not matched to a gene: 5. In germline, CDR1 is MGHRA, CDR2 YSYEKL. Here the CDR3 DNA reads TGCGCCAGCAGCCAAGAGAGGGACAGGGTGCACGAGCAGTACTTC. Translated, it gives CASSQERDRVHEQYF.

The chain joins TRBV15 to TRBJ1-1, with 9 positions matching TRBD1. V shed 2 bases, J shed 1 base, and the junction held 11 bases outside the gene matches. The CDR3 has 18 residues. CDR1 and CDR2 from the germline V gene are LNHNV and YYDKDF (reference sequence). The CDR3 protein is CATSRLGQGRSGNTEAFF. CDR3 in DNA: TGTGCCACCAGCAGACTCGGACAGGGGCGGTCTGGGAACACTGAAGCTTTCTTT.

This clonotype was counted only a few times. The gene calls are TRBV5-1 and TRBJ2-7; 7 positions agree with TRBD1. The CDR3 contains 14 residues. Germline V gene lookup returns CDR1 SGHRS and CDR2 YFSETQ. V dropped 4 bases and J dropped 4; count of bases not matched to a gene: 8. Here the CDR3 DNA reads TGCGCCAGCAGCATTCGGGACAGTTATTACGAGCAGTACTTC. Protein product: CASSIRDSYYEQYF.